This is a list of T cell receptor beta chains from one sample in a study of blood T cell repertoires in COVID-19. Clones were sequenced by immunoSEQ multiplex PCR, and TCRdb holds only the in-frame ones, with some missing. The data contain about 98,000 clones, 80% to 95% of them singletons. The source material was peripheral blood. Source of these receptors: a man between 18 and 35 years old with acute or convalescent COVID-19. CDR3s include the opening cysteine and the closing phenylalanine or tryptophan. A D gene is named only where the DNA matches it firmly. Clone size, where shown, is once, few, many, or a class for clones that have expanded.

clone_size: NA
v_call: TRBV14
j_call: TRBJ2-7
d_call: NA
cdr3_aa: CASSLRGTETYEQYF
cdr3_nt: TGTGCCAGCAGCCTCCGGGGGACGGAGACCTACGAGCAGTACTTC

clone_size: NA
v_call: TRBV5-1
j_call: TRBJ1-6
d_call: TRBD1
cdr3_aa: CASQKETGGASYNSPLHF
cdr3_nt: TGCGCCAGTCAAAAGGAGACAGGGGGCGCATCCTATAATTCACCCCTCCACTTT

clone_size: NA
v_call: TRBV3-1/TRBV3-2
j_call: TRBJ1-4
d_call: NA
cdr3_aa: CASSLTVPAATNEKLFF
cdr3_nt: TGTGCCAGCAGCCTAACTGTTCCCGCCGCAACTAATGAAAAACTGTTTTTT

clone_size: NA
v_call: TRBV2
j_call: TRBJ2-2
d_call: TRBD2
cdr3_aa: CASSTTSFGELFF
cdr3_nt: TGTGCCAGCAGTACGACTAGCTTCGGGGAGCTGTTTTTT

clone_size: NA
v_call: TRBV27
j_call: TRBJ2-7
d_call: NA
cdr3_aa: CASRGWGGGDEQYF
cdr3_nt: TGTGCCAGCCGGGGTTGGGGAGGGGGGGACGAGCAGTACTTC

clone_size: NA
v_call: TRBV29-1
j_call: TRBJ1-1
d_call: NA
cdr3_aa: CSVLTGLEAFF
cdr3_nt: TGCAGCGTTCTAACAGGTCTTGAAGCTTTCTTT

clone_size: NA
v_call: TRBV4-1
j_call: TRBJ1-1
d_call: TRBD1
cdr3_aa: CASSRQGEDTEAFF
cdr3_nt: TGCGCCAGCAGTCGGCAGGGGGAGGACACTGAAGCTTTCTTT

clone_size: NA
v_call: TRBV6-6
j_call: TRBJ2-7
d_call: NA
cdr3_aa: CASSYGAGGTYEQYF
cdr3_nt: TGTGCCAGCAGTTATGGGGCAGGAGGGACCTACGAGCAGTACTTC

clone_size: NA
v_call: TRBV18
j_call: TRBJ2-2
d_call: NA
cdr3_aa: CASSPPLNTGELFF
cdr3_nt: TGTGCCAGCTCACCACCTCTGAACACCGGGGAGCTGTTTTTT

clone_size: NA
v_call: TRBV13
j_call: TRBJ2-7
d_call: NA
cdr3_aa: CASSAAATGDYEQYF
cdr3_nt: TGTGCCAGCAGCGCCGCCGCGACAGGAGACTACGAGCAGTACTTC

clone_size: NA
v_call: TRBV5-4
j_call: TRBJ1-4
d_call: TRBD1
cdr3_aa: CASSLGTGAPTNEKLFF
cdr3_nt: TGTGCCAGCAGCCTCGGGACAGGGGCTCCAACTAATGAAAAACTGTTTTTT

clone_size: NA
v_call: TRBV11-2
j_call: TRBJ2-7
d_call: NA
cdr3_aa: CASSLRTKYEQYF
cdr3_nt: TGTGCCAGCAGCTTGCGGACTAAATACGAGCAGTACTTC

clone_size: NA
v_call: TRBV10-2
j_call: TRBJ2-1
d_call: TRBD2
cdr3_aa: CASSPYYSGRGGNEQFF
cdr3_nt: TGCGCCAGCAGTCCTTACTATAGCGGGAGGGGCGGGAATGAGCAGTTCTTC

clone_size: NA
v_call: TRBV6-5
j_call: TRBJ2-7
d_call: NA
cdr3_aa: CASSYNRNYEQYF
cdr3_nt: TGTGCCAGCAGTTATAACAGAAACTACGAGCAGTACTTC

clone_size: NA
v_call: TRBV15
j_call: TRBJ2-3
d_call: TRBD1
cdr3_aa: CATSRDLRGQTDTQYF
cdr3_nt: TGTGCCACCAGCAGAGATCTCAGGGGGCAGACAGATACGCAGTATTTT

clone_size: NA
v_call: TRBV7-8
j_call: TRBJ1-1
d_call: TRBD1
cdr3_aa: CASGHWTGLNTEAFF
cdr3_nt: TGTGCCAGCGGCCACTGGACAGGCCTGAACACTGAAGCTTTCTTT

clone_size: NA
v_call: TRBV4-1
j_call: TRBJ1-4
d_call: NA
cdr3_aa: CASSQALWGELFF
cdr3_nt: TGCGCCAGCAGCCAAGCCCTGTGGGGGGAACTGTTTTTT

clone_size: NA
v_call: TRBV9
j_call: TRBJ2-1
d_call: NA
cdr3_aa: CASSVEGVDEQFF
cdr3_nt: TGTGCCAGCAGCGTAGAGGGGGTGGATGAGCAGTTCTTC

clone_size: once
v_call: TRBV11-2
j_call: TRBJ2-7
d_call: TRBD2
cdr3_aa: CASSLGGAGGPYEQYF
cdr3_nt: TGTGCCAGCAGCTTAGGGGGAGCGGGAGGCCCCTACGAGCAGTACTTC

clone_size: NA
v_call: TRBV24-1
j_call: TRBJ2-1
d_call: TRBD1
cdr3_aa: CATSELSLKDRGQEQFF
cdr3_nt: TGTGCCACCAGTGAACTATCGCTTAAGGACAGGGGGCAAGAGCAGTTCTTC

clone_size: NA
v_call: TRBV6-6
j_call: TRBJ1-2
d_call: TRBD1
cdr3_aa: CASSFGTGRGTGYTF
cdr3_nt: TGTGCCAGCAGCTTTGGGACAGGGAGGGGTACTGGCTACACCTTC

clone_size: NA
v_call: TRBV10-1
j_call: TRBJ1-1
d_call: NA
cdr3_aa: CASSEAGPTRGAFF
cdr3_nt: TGCGCCAGCAGTGAGGCGGGACCCACGCGGGGAGCTTTCTTT